This passage covers 25 T cell receptor beta chains from one sample sequenced in a study of post-analysis software for immune sequencing data. What these receptors recognize is not known. Built from TCR beta cDNA, the libraries had unique molecular identifiers in them. TCRdb ran MiXCR on the PCR reads and lists one entry per CDR3 protein. The sample shows roughly 870,000 distinct CDR3 sequences, around 50% of them seen only once. Study-level results: Patients carried four or five TRBV segments more frequently than controls did, and TRBV5-6, TRBV5-1 and TRBV20-1 were among them.

The sample comprised blood. These receptors all come from a girl between 5 and 17 years old with multiple sclerosis.

This clonotype was picked up one time. This chain links TRBV4-2 with TRBJ2-1, with D tentatively TRBD2 (5 bases). Germline assignment: CDR1 LGHNA and CDR2 YNFKEQ. The germline V and J ends were trimmed by 2 bases and 3 bases, with 17 bases remaining between them. CDR3 length equals 17 residues. The CDR3 nucleotides read TGTGCCAGCAGCCAACAACTCCCCGGACTTAACTACAATGAGCAGTTCTTC. Encoded protein: CASSQQLPGLNYNEQFF.

The chain is built from TRBV3-1 and TRBJ1-1; no clear D. The germline V gene encodes CDR1 LGHDT and CDR2 YNNKEL (reference sequence). The CDR3 contains 16 residues. The ends were cut back, 1 base at V and 2 bases at J, with 14 bases in the middle. The DNA of the CDR3 is TGTGCCAGCAGCCAAGGAGTTCCCGGGTTCAACACTGAAGCTTTCTTT. Its translation is CASSQGVPGFNTEAFF.

V and J are TRBV29-1 and TRBJ2-5; maybe TRBD1 (6 bases). The better agreement between TRBJ2-7 and the DNA end casts doubt on the J call. Per the germline V gene, CDR1 is SQVTM and CDR2 is ANQGSEA. This CDR3 region has 11 residues. CDR3 coding DNA: TGCAGCGTTGCAATGGGGGCCGAGCAGTACTTC. Translated, it gives CSVAMGAEQYF.

There are a few counts of this clonotype. The J gene is TRBJ1-1, the V gene TRBV4-1; no firm D call. CDR1 MGHRA and CDR2 YSYEKL come from the germline V gene. With 8 bases removed from V and 3 bases from J, the gap between germline ends came to 13 bases. The CDR3 contains 13 residues. The CDR3 coding sequence is TGCGCCAGCTGTTCCTTAGGGTACACTGAAGCTTTCTTT. Its translation is CASCSLGYTEAFF.

The rearrangement links TRBV3-1 to TRBJ1-2; a weak D match, TRBD1 (5 bases). The CDR3 has 12 residues. The V end was cut by 4 bases, the J end by 8 bases, with 11 bases between. Germline V lookup: CDR1 LGHDT, CDR2 YNNKEL (reference sequence). CDR3 residues: CASSRSGDGYTF. DNA for the CDR3: TGTGCCAGCAGCCGGTCTGGGGACGGCTACACCTTC. Drawing the rest from reference TRBV3-1 and TRBJ1-2, the complete variable domain is DTAVSQTPKYLVTQMGNDKSIKCEQNLGHDTMYWYKQDSKKFLKIMFSYNNKELIINETVPNRFSPKSPDKAHLNLHINSLELGDSAVYFCASSRSGDGYTFGSGTRLTVV.

To note about this clonotype: Germline is not matched at one junction end, which may reflect a read error. The V call is TRBV7-2, the J call TRBJ2-4; tentatively, D is TRBD2 (5 bases). The DNA matches TRBJ2-5 better at its end, which makes the J call doubtful. This CDR3 is 14 amino acids long. Germline lookup yields CDR1 SGHTA and CDR2 FQGNSA. The chain's CDR3 is CARSWAGFQETQYF. The CDR3 DNA follows: TGTGCCCGCAGCTGGGCGGGTTTCCAAGAGACCCAGTACTTC.

The chain uses TRBV29-1 and TRBJ2-5, with 7 bases fitting TRBD1. This CDR3 is 18 amino acids long. After removal of 2 bases from V and 3 bases from J, the junction contained 18 bases not matched to a gene. Germline assignment: CDR1 SQVTM and CDR2 ANQGSEA. The DNA for the CDR3 is TGCAGCGTTGAAAGGGGGCAAGTACTAGTACGAGGAGAAGAGACCCAGTACTTC. Translating gives CSVERGQVLVRGEETQYF. The entire variable domain, with the rest obtained from reference TRBV29-1 and TRBJ2-5, is as follows: SAVISQKPSRDICQRGTSLTIQCQVDSQVTMMFWYRQQPGQSLTLIATANQGSEATYESGFVIDKFPISRPNLTFSTLTVSNMSPEDSSIYLCSVERGQVLVRGEETQYFGPGTRLLVL.

This clonotype turned up a few times. The rearrangement joins TRBV5-6 to TRBJ1-2; perhaps TRBD1 as D (5 bases). Germline V gene lookup returns CDR1 SGHDT and CDR2 YYEEEE. The CDR3 consists of 13 residues. The V end was cut by 9 bases, the J end by 8 bases, with 20 bases between. CDR3: CATAGTDGGGYTF. CDR3 bases: TGTGCCACCGCCGGGACGGACGGGGGAGGCTACACCTTC.

The V and J genes are TRBV12-3 or TRBV12-4 and TRBJ2-4; perhaps D is TRBD1 or TRBD2 (5 bases each). The J call may be incorrect, as the DNA end agrees better with TRBJ2-7. The CDR3 is 15 residues long. The CDR3 DNA reads TGTGCCAGCAGTGCAACCCCCGGAAGGGGACACGAGCAGTACTTC. Translated: CASSATPGRGHEQYF.

The rearrangement uses TRBV7-9 and TRBJ2-7; D remains unclear. The CDR3 is 15 amino acids. CDR1 and CDR2 (germline): SEHNR, FQNEAQ (reference sequence). V was shortened by 5 bases and J by 0 bases, with 14 bases between the two germline ends. The CDR3 region is CASSPPGWDSYEQYF. The CDR3, as DNA: TGTGCCAGCAGCCCACCCGGCTGGGACTCCTACGAGCAGTACTTC.

This clonotype was seen a few times. This chain joins TRBV20-1 and TRBJ2-5; TRBD2 is a possible D gene (6 bases). Gene TRBJ2-7 matches the end of the DNA better, so the J call may be wrong. Germline CDR1 and CDR2: DFQATT and SNEGSKA (reference sequence). This CDR3 is built from 17 residues. The CDR3 coding sequence is TGCAGTGCTAGAGATGGAGGGGCAGGGTTGGGTGACTACGAGCAGTACTTC. Translation: CSARDGGAGLGDYEQYF.

This rearrangement joins TRBV10-3 to TRBJ1-6; 7 bases line up with TRBD1. J was trimmed by 7 bases and V by 6 bases; bases with no gene match: 9. The V gene's germline CDR1 is ENHRY and CDR2 SYGVKD. This CDR3 has 15 residues. Here the CDR3 DNA reads TGTGCCATCAGCTCTAAACAGGGGAAAAATTCACCCCTCCACTTT. This gives the protein CAISSKQGKNSPLHF.

Turning to this clonotype: Germline is not matched at one junction end, which may reflect a read error. The gene calls are TRBV20-1 and TRBJ2-1, with D perhaps matching TRBD2 (5 bases). CDR1 DFQATT and CDR2 SNEGSKA come from the germline V gene (reference sequence). CDR3 length equals 14 residues. This CDR3 reads CSAGDLLGRDEQFF. The CDR3, as DNA: TGCAGTGCTGGAGACCTGCTCGGGCGGGATGAGCAGTTCTTC.

The chain combines TRBV12-3 or TRBV12-4 with TRBJ2-7; 8 bases are shared with TRBD1. The J call may be wrong; the DNA end is better matched by TRBJ2-4. The CDR3 sequence is 13 residues long. The CDR3 coding sequence is TGTGCCAGCAGTCATCAGGACAGGGACATTCAGTACTTC. Amino acids: CASSHQDRDIQYF.

The chain carries TRBV5-1 and TRBJ2-3, with 9 bases lining up with TRBD1. With 4 bases clipped from V and 0 bases from J, the junction kept 9 bases outside the gene matches. Germline V lookup: CDR1 SGHRS, CDR2 YFSETQ. CDR3 length: 17 residues. The CDR3 DNA sequence: TGCGCCAGCAGCAGTAAAGGACAGGGGCCTAGCACAGATACGCAGTATTTT. Protein: CASSSKGQGPSTDTQYF.

J is TRBJ1-2 and V is TRBV6-6; D is perhaps TRBD1 (6 bases). V was trimmed by 0 bases and J by 4 bases, leaving 12 bases between them. Germline V gene data show CDR1 as MNHNY and CDR2 as SVGAGI (reference sequence). The CDR3 runs to 15 residues. CDR3 bases: TGTGCCAGCAGTTACTCGGGGGGGACAACCTATGGCTACACCTTC. Encoded protein: CASSYSGGTTYGYTF.

This chain links TRBV4-1 with TRBJ2-1; 11 bases line up with TRBD2. Trimming cost V 3 bases and J 4 bases; bases outside gene matches: 11. CDR3 length: 18 residues. Germline assignment: CDR1 MGHRA and CDR2 YSYEKL. CDR3 residues: CASSHVTVAGGRYNEQFF. The CDR3 nucleotides are TGCGCCAGCAGCCATGTTACCGTAGCGGGGGGGCGGTACAATGAGCAGTTCTTC.

V usage is TRBV12-3 or TRBV12-4 and J usage is TRBJ1-1, with 7 bases matching TRBD1. V lost 7 bases, J lost 3 bases, and 8 bases stayed unmatched. The CDR3 has 14 residues. CDR3: CASKLSGGHTEAFF. The CDR3 region has the DNA TGTGCCAGCAAATTGTCAGGGGGTCACACTGAAGCTTTCTTT.

The gene calls are TRBV7-9 and TRBJ2-4; 8 nucleotides match TRBD1. The germline V gene has CDR1 SEHNR and CDR2 FQNEAQ (reference sequence). CDR3 length: 11 amino acids. V lost 5 bases and J lost 14; bases outside the gene matches: 5. CDR3 DNA: TGTGCCAGCAGCATGGACAGGGAGGAGTACTTC. It specifies CASSMDREEYF.

CDR3 loop: CASSQSERGPYEQYF. CDR3 bases: TGCGCCAGCAGCCAATCGGAGCGGGGGCCCTACGAGCAGTACTTC. The chain is built from TRBV4-1 and TRBJ2-7, with TRBD2 matching 8 bases. V lost 2 bases and J lost 2; bases outside the gene matches: 5. CDR1 is MGHRA and CDR2 is YSYEKL in the germline V gene. The CDR3 length is 15 residues.

This clonotype was counted a single time. This chain connects TRBV20-1 to TRBJ2-5, with TRBD2 identical over 10 bases. The DNA end is more similar to TRBJ2-7, so the J call may be wrong. The CDR3 spans 16 residues. Germline V gene lookup returns CDR1 DFQATT and CDR2 SNEGSKA (reference sequence). CDR3 nucleotides: TGCAGTGCGCTCAGGGCTAGCGGGGGCATTACCTACGAGCAGTACTTC. The encoded protein is CSALRASGGITYEQYF.

The chain links TRBV24-1 to TRBJ1-2; D gene ambiguous. From germline, CDR1 is KGHDR and CDR2 SFDVKD. V was pared by 3 bases and J by 3 bases, with 10 bases between. The CDR3 spans 14 residues. CDR3 nucleotide sequence: TGTGCCACCAGTGATAGCTGGACTGACTATGGCTACACCTTC. This sequence encodes CATSDSWTDYGYTF.

The chain has TRBV29-1 and TRBJ2-7; D is unclear. The V end was cut by 0 bases, the J end by 0 bases, with 6 bases between. Germline loops: CDR1 SQVTM, CDR2 ANQGSEA. The CDR3 extends over 13 amino acids. The CDR3 is CSVEDLSSYEQYF. CDR3 sequence (DNA): TGCAGCGTTGAAGACCTTAGCTCCTACGAGCAGTACTTC.

This clonotype was seen only a few times. The chain links TRBV18 to TRBJ1-5, with D maybe TRBD1 (5 bases). V dropped 6 bases and J dropped 2 bases, with 5 bases sitting between them. Germline assignment: CDR1 KGHSH and CDR2 LQKENI. The CDR3 consists of 12 residues. CDR3 sequence (DNA): TGTGCCAGCTCGGGACGCAATCAGCCCCAGCATTTT. Translated: CASSGRNQPQHF.

The chain has TRBV7-9 and TRBJ1-6; D gene ambiguous. CDR1 SEHNR and CDR2 FQNEAQ come from the germline V gene (reference sequence). The CDR3 runs 13 residues. Trimming shortened V by 1 base and J by 9 bases, and 7 bases separated the two germline ends. The DNA of the CDR3 is TGTGCCAGCAGCTTAGGACTACTTTCACCCCTCCACTTT. Residues: CASSLGLLSPLHF.